The 3 T cell receptor beta chains below all came from one sample that was sequenced in a study of T-cell reconstitution after alpha-beta-depleted transplantation in children. The authors prepared the TCRbeta library with unique molecular identifiers. MiXCR was run by TCRdb on the PCR reads, yielding one entry per CDR3 protein. In the table there are around 250,000 distinct CDR3 sequences, approximately 9.6% of which are singletons. Sequences were derived from PBMCs from the stem cell graft donor, sampled from the stem cell graft. The receptors stem from a human donor who donated a stem cell graft to a child with SCID.

This clonotype came up many times. The chain carries TRBV19 and TRBJ2-7; D not certain. The germline V and J ends were trimmed by 2 bases and 1 base, with 9 bases remaining between them. The length of the CDR3 is 14 residues. Germline CDR1 reads LNHDA; CDR2 reads SQIVND (reference sequence). CDR3 in DNA: TGTGCCAGTAGTATATCTCCAGGTTCCTACGAGCAGTACTTC. This codes for CASSISPGSYEQYF.

This chain connects TRBV5-6 to TRBJ2-1, with a weak D call TRBD1 (6 bases). Trimming shortened V by 0 bases and J by 3 bases, and 10 bases separated the two germline ends. In germline, CDR1 is SGHDT, CDR2 YYEEEE. This CDR3 contains 15 residues. The CDR3, as DNA: TGTGCCAGCAGCTTGGTGGGGGCCGACTACAATGAGCAGTTCTTC. It is translated as CASSLVGADYNEQFF.

Only a few counts were recorded for this clonotype. The chain is built from TRBV6-2 or TRBV6-3 and TRBJ1-5; weak D call: TRBD1 (6 bases). The CDR3 length is 17 residues. Germline CDR1 and CDR2: MNHEY and SVGEGT. V gave up 6 bases and J gave up 1 base, with 19 bases separating them. The CDR3 is CASRPVVRTASNQPQHF. The CDR3 DNA is TGTGCCAGCAGACCCGTTGTCCGGACAGCGAGCAATCAGCCCCAGCATTTT.